What follows are 10 T cell receptor beta chains derived from one specimen sequenced in a study of naive and memory T cell subsets. Two oligonucleotides, mixed equimolar, formed the beta constant-region primer covering TRBC1 and TRBC2. TCRdb used MiXCR to reprocess the UMI-ligation and nested PCR reads, holding one entry per CDR3 protein. In the table there are about 85,000 distinct CDR3 sequences, about an eighth of which are singletons. Material for sequencing was central memory CD4+ T cells from blood. These receptors originate from a human donor in good health.

V usage is TRBV12-3 or TRBV12-4 and J usage is TRBJ2-5; no definite D call. The CDR3 contains 16 residues. Trimming shortened V by 2 bases and J by 1 base, and 14 bases separated the two germline ends. This CDR3 reads CASSLKVSGGQETQYF. Written as DNA, the CDR3 is TGTGCCAGCAGTTTAAAGGTTTCGGGTGGCCAAGAGACCCAGTACTTC.

V is TRBV20-1 and J is TRBJ1-6, with unresolved D. The V end lost 1 base, the J end lost 6 bases, and 7 bases lay between the germline ends. CDR3 length equals 13 residues. Germline-derived CDR1 and CDR2 are DFQATT and SNEGSKA (reference sequence). The CDR3 protein is CSARGQPNSPLHF. In DNA, the CDR3 is TGCAGTGCTAGAGGGCAGCCTAATTCACCCCTCCACTTT.

This clonotype was picked up a small number of times. This chain connects TRBV12-3 or TRBV12-4 to TRBJ2-7; the D call may be TRBD1 or TRBD2 (5 bases each). This CDR3 contains 14 residues. Trimming took off 3 bases at V and 2 bases at J, with 11 bases between the two ends. The CDR3 here is CASSLDTTTYEQYF. The CDR3 bases are TGTGCCAGCAGTTTGGACACGACTACCTACGAGCAGTACTTC.

This clonotype was counted many times. The genes are TRBV2 and TRBJ2-3; no reliable D call. CDR3 length: 15 amino acids. Germline V gives CDR1 SNHLY, CDR2 FYNNEI. Trimming cost V 1 base and J 2 bases, with 10 bases left between them. CDR3 in DNA: TGTGCCAGCAGTGAAGTGGGCGAGCCCACAGATACGCAGTATTTT. Protein product: CASSEVGEPTDTQYF.

This clonotype was detected many times. This chain joins TRBV27 and TRBJ1-4; 7 bases line up with TRBD1. The germline gives CDR1 MNHEY, CDR2 SMNVEV (reference sequence). The CDR3 is made up of 14 amino acids. V dropped 4 bases and J dropped 2; count of bases not matched to a gene: 1. The CDR3 coding sequence is TGTGCCAGCAGTTCAGGGGGGACTAATGAAAAACTGTTTTTT. Translating it yields CASSSGGTNEKLFF. Full variable domain (missing parts from reference TRBV27 and TRBJ1-4): EAQVTQNPRYLITVTGKKLTVTCSQNMNHEYMSWYRQDPGLGLRQIYYSMNVEVTDKGDVPEGYKVSRKEKRNFPLILESPSPNQTSLYFCASSSGGTNEKLFFGSGTQLSVL.

This clonotype occurred a few times. The V and J genes are TRBV19 and TRBJ2-1; unclear D gene. Trimming cost V 1 base and J 7 bases, with 11 bases left between them. From germline, CDR1 is LNHDA and CDR2 SQIVND (reference sequence). This CDR3 contains 14 residues. CDR3 sequence: CASSIGNIINEQFF. The CDR3 bases are TGTGCCAGTAGTATAGGGAACATCATAAATGAGCAGTTCTTC. The whole variable domain, remainder taken from reference TRBV19 and TRBJ2-1, is DGGITQSPKYLFRKEGQNVTLSCEQNLNHDAMYWYRQDPGQGLRLIYYSQIVNDFQKGDIAEGYSVSREKKESFPLTVTSAQKNPTAFYLCASSIGNIINEQFFGPGTRLTVL.

CDR3 sequence reads: CASSLGGAGGWNEQFF. The CDR3 DNA reads as TGTGCCAGCAGCTTAGGTGGGGCAGGGGGCTGGAATGAGCAGTTCTTC. J is TRBJ2-1 and V is TRBV7-8; 8 bases map to TRBD1. Per germline, CDR1 SGHVS and CDR2 FQNEAQ. The CDR3 is 16 amino acids. Trimming cost V 1 base and J 7 bases; bases outside gene matches: 9.

CDR3: CASSLDLREYYNEQFF. The DNA of the CDR3 is TGTGCCAGCAGCTTGGATTTGCGGGAGTACTACAATGAGCAGTTCTTC. The rearrangement uses TRBV5-4 and TRBJ2-1; 7 bases agree with TRBD2. Germline trimming cut 0 bases from V and 3 bases from J; bases unmatched to any gene: 6. The CDR3 consists of 16 residues. CDR1 is SGHNT and CDR2 is YYREEE in the germline V gene (reference sequence).

J is TRBJ2-1 and V is TRBV3-1; D gene uncertain. There are 14 residues in the CDR3. The V and J ends lost 4 bases and 5 bases respectively, with 12 bases between them. Germline CDR1 reads LGHDT; CDR2 reads YNNKEL (reference sequence). The CDR3 DNA is TGTGCCAGCAGCCGCTCGACGACAAACAATGAGCAGTTCTTC. Translation: CASSRSTTNNEQFF.

The table lists this clonotype with a few counts. V usage is TRBV29-1 and J usage is TRBJ1-5, with D unresolved. CDR3 length equals 13 residues. Per germline, CDR1 SQVTM and CDR2 ANQGSEA. The ends were cut back, 3 bases at V and 1 base at J, with 7 bases in the middle. CDR3 residues: CSVDPGSNQPQHF. CDR3 DNA: TGCAGCGTTGACCCGGGGAGCAATCAGCCCCAGCATTTT. The whole variable domain, filled in from reference TRBV29-1 and TRBJ1-5, reads SAVISQKPSRDICQRGTSLTIQCQVDSQVTMMFWYRQQPGQSLTLIATANQGSEATYESGFVIDKFPISRPNLTFSTLTVSNMSPEDSSIYLCSVDPGSNQPQHFGDGTRLSIL.